This TCR beta chain was sequenced for a study of T-cell memory formation after mild COVID-19. Findings of the study overall: Contracting clones, day 15 to 85, had balanced CD4/CD8, and later expanders favored CD4+. There was no confirmation that second-wave clones peaking on day 37 were SARS-CoV-2 specific. Pre-infection memory harbored some responding clones, suggesting cross-reactive memory joined.

This CDR3 has 17 residues. V was cut by 3 bases and J by 5 bases, with 23 bases left in between. Looked up from germline, CDR1 is SGHTA and CDR2 is FQGNSA. This clonotype was counted only a few times. What it recognizes is unknown. The 5'RACE method, run with constant-segment primers, produced TCR alpha and TCR beta cDNA libraries (carrying sample barcodes and UMIs). Using its own MiXCR run on the 5' RACE reads, TCRdb lists one record per CDR3 protein. This sample has hundreds of thousands of distinct CDR3 sequences, with 25% to 30% found just once. This chain links TRBV7-2 with TRBJ2-7, with D maybe TRBD2 (6 bases). The sequence derives from an adult woman who had mild COVID-19 (a few samples of this study predate the infection). Cell type and time point are not known. Specimen: PBMCs or a T cell subset sorted from them (not recorded which). The CDR3, as DNA: TGTGCCAGCAGCTTGACCCCCGGAGTGGGGGGAGGACACGAGCAGTACTTC. It encodes CASSLTPGVGGGHEQYF.